This TCR beta chain was observed in a study of Ad26.COV2.S vaccination and SARS-CoV-2 variants. Overall study context: The study gave Ad26.COV2.S intramuscularly, once or twice 56 days apart.

TCRdb's copy holds only in-frame clones and misses some; the assay was immunoSEQ multiplex PCR. In the table there are fewer than 900,000 clones, roughly nine tenths of which are singletons. The CDR3 is 15 amino acids. Germline CDR1 and CDR2: MGHDK and SYGVNS. V shed 3 bases and J 4 bases; nucleotides not matched to a gene: 5. Treatment here: 15 to 20 received Ad26.COV2.S at low or high dose, single or two shots; several received placebo; per-sample allocation not given. Specimens were obtained on day 63 following the first vaccine or placebo injection. Vaccination employed an Ad26 vector expressing the Wuhan-strain SARS-CoV-2 spike.

The TCR sequence derives from a person between 18 and 59 years old who received the Ad26.COV2.S COVID-19 vaccine or a placebo. The V call is TRBV25-1, the J call TRBJ1-5; the match to TRBD1 covers 8 bases. The source material was peripheral blood, sampled in a trial of Ad26.COV2.S vaccine versus placebo. The CDR3 nucleotides are TGTGCCAGCAGTGAGGCAGGGGGCCCGAATCAGCCCCAGCATTTT. It codes for CASSEAGGPNQPQHF.